This TCR beta chain was captured in a study of cytomegalovirus exposure and HLA in healthy donors. At sampling all donors were nominally healthy, likely with unrecorded immune exposures. Primers: 60 Vbeta forward and 13 Jbeta reverse. The table came from immunoSEQ multiplex PCR; TCRdb's copy has only in-frame clones and leaves some out. The table records approximately 180,000 clones, more than 85% of them present only once. The CDR3 covers 14 residues. Germline assignment: CDR1 SQVTM and CDR2 ANQGSEA. With regard to this clone: Its antigen is not known.

Study-wide findings and caveats: Associated with HLA alleles at 0.05 false discovery rate in a later analysis were over 15,000 TCR beta sequences.

This sequence originates from a woman under 30 in good health and CMV-seronegative. Sequenced input: PBMCs. This rearrangement joins TRBV29-1 to TRBJ2-5; TRBD1 matches at 10 bases. The DNA end favors TRBJ2-7, so the J call may be wrong. This chain's CDR3 is CSAERGQGSYEQYF. CDR3 nucleotides: TGCAGCGCCGAGAGGGGACAGGGGTCCTACGAGCAGTACTTC.